One T cell receptor (beta chain) is described in this entry. No antigen is known for it. There are no base qualities to consult, and no much larger clone falls within one base. The data belong to a study of OX40 agonist ivuxolimab in advanced cancers. In terms of the full investigation: Ivuxolimab was a fully human IgG2 agonistic monoclonal antibody targeting the costimulatory receptor OX40 (CD134). Intravenous ivuxolimab was administered to patients every 2 weeks at six dose levels: 0.01, 0.1, 0.3, 1.5, 3 and 10 mg/kg. Of the 50 to 55 patients in dose escalation, about 20 had hepatocellular carcinoma, some 15 had melanoma, 9 had renal cell carcinoma and 9 had head and neck cancer. A male proportion of roughly 85% and a mean age of approximately 58 years, ranging from roughly 23 to 80, were recorded for the dose-escalation cohort. Prior anti-PD-1, anti-PD-L1 or anti-CTLA-4 therapy was permitted, and checkpoint inhibitors had been received by about 44% of dose-escalation patients. Three dose-escalation patients achieved partial responses, one with hepatocellular carcinoma and two with cutaneous melanoma. Peripheral TCRbeta sequencing aimed to test whether ivuxolimab altered TCR sequence diversity and caused clonal T-cell expansion. The paper covers the monotherapy dose-escalation part of the phase I ivuxolimab trial, which included N of about 50 patients. The paper's findings and limits, for the study overall: After ivuxolimab, CD8+ T cells had more expanded clones than CD4+ T cells on average. Which antigens the clonally expanded peripheral T cells were specific for was not determined. Low levels of normalized T-cell clonal expansion were also shown by some nonresponding patients. At doses of 0.1 to 3.0 mg/kg, clonal expansion of both CD4+ and CD8+ blood T cells was observed from baseline to week 6. In the 0.1-3.0 mg/kg groups, partial responders were among the patients with the lowest normalized peripheral clonal expansion, particularly in CD8+ T cells.

The germline V gene specifies LGHNA as CDR1 and YSLEER as CDR2. Including cysteine and phenylalanine, the CDR3 has 15 amino acids. The sequence is cut down to CDR3 DNA, 45 bases in frame from base 1. Trimming costs V 4 bases and J 4 bases, and their ends lie 16 bases apart. Patients with autoimmune disease history or receiving systemic immunosuppression were excluded from the trial. Peripheral blood for TCR sequencing was drawn from every dose cohort at baseline, at cycle 4 day 1 and at cycle 7 day 1. The samples were drawn from a first-in-human, open-label, multicenter phase I dose-escalation trial of ivuxolimab. The trial enrolled adults with locally advanced or metastatic head and neck squamous cell, hepatocellular, melanoma or renal cell carcinoma. Before TCR sequencing, CD4+ T cells and CD8+ T cells were sorted from peripheral blood as separate populations. Genomic DNA was extracted from sorted cells for sequencing of the TCRbeta CDR3 region. The immunoSEQ Assay was used for sequencing of TCRbeta CDR3 regions. TCRdb stores this immuneACCESS table with in-frame sequences only. Part of the clones is absent; in the studies checked, under half of the shortfall reflects unresolved V genes, and no reason is known for the rest. The sample contains 55,000 to 70,000 clones, approximately 84% of them found a single time. The ten largest clonotypes hold 2% to 2.5% of the sample.

The specimen comprised CD4+ or CD8+ T cells sorted from blood, sampled in a trial of the OX40 agonist ivuxolimab. This clonotype originated in an adult with an advanced solid tumor such as melanoma, head and neck, liver or kidney cancer. The sequence links TRBV4-3 to TRBJ1-2; TRBD1 is perhaps the D gene, given 5 matching bases. The nucleotide sequence is given as TGCGCCAGCAGCCCCGGGGAGGGGTCATTCTATGGCTACACCTTC. The resulting protein is CASSPGEGSFYGYTF.